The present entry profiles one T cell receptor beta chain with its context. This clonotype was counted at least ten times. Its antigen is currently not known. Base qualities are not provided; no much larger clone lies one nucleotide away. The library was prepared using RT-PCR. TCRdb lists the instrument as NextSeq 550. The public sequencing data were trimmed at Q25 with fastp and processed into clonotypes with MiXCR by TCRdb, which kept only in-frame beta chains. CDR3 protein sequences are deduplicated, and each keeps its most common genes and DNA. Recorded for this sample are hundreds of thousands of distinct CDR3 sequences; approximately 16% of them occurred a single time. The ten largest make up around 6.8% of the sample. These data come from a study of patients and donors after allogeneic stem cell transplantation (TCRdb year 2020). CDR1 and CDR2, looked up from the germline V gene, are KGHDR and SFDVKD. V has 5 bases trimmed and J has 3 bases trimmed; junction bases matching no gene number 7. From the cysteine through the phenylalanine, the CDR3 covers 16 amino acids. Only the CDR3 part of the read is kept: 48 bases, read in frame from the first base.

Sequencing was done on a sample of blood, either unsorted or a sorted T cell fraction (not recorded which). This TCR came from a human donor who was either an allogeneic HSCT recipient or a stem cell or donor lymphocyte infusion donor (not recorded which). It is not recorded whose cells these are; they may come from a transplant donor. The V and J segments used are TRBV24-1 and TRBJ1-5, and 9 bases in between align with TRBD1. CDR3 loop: CATSAVGQGDNQPQHF. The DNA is TGTGCCACCAGTGCGGTGGGACAGGGAGACAATCAGCCCCAGCATTTT.